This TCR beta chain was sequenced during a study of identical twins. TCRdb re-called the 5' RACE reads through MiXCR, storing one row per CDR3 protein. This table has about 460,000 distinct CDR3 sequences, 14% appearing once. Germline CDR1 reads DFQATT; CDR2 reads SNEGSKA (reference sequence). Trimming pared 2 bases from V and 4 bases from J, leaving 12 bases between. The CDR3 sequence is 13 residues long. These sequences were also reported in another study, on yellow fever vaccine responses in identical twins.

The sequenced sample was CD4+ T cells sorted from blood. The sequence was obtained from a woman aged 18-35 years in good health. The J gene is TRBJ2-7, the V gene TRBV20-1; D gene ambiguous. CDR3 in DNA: TGCAGTGCTAGATCCAACCCCTTATACGAGCAGTACTTC. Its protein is CSARSNPLYEQYF.